One sample yielded the 28 T cell receptor beta chains listed below, sequenced in a study of CD8+ T cells in alopecia areata. Documented treatment: oral pan-JAK inhibitor, 5-10 mg twice daily. Extraction of RNA preceded its reverse transcription into cDNA, which served as the sequencing template. Sequencing was performed with immunoSEQ multiplex PCR; in TCRdb, only in-frame clones are kept and a portion is missing. In the table there are approximately 210,000 clones, over 40% of which are singletons. Sample: CD4+ T cells sorted from blood, taken around week 36, from a patient treated with tofacitinib. These receptors were taken from a human donor with alopecia areata.

The chain joins TRBV10-3 to TRBJ2-2; D gene uncertain. The CDR3 loop spans 13 amino acids. The V and J ends lost 2 bases and 4 bases respectively, with 5 bases between them. Germline-derived CDR1 and CDR2 are ENHRY and SYGVKD. CDR3 region: CAISEGFTGELFF. CDR3 nucleotide sequence: TGTGCCATCAGTGAGGGTTTCACCGGGGAGCTGTTTTTT.

The gene calls are TRBV2 and TRBJ2-1; TRBD2 matches at 12 bases. The CDR3 runs 15 residues. V dropped 6 bases and J dropped 6; count of bases not matched to a gene: 6. Germline V CDR1 and CDR2: SNHLY, FYNNEI. The CDR3 loop is CASRTGTSGPNEQFF. The CDR3 region has the DNA TGTGCCAGCAGGACGGGGACTAGCGGGCCCAATGAGCAGTTCTTC.

The chain has TRBV18 and TRBJ1-1, with unresolved D. Germline CDR1 is KGHSH and CDR2 is LQKENI. V shed 3 bases and J shed 8 bases, with 16 bases lying between them. The CDR3 has 14 amino acids. The CDR3 sequence: CASSPQSTINEAFF. The CDR3 nucleotides read TGTGCCAGCTCACCTCAGTCCACCATCAACGAAGCTTTCTTT.

The chain has TRBV30 and TRBJ2-4, with D tentatively TRBD2 (6 bases). CDR1 and CDR2 from the germline V gene are GTSNPN and SVGIG (reference sequence). The CDR3 totals 13 residues. Between the trimmed V and J ends, which lost 2 bases and 3 bases, there was a span of 8 bases. CDR3 sequence reads: CAWSHSGKNIQYF. In DNA, the CDR3 is TGTGCCTGGAGTCATAGCGGCAAAAACATTCAGTACTTC.

This rearrangement joins TRBV6-5 to TRBJ1-1; 7 bases agree with TRBD1. V shed 2 bases and J 6 bases; nucleotides not matched to a gene: 9. CDR3 size: 15 residues. Looked up from germline, CDR1 is MNHEY and CDR2 is SVGAGI. CDR3 sequence: CASSYRMDRLAEAFF. CDR3 coding DNA: TGTGCCAGCAGTTACCGAATGGACAGGTTGGCTGAAGCTTTCTTT.

This clone came up a few times. This chain links TRBV25-1 with TRBJ1-5, with no clear D. Per germline, CDR1 MGHDK and CDR2 SYGVNS. The V and J ends lost 6 bases and 4 bases respectively, with 7 bases between them. The CDR3 covers 12 residues. CDR3 protein: CASRSGNQPQHF. As DNA, the CDR3 is TGTGCCAGCAGATCAGGTAATCAGCCCCAGCATTTT.

This clone was observed at least ten times. The CDR3 protein is CASSLGRTLSGYTF. The CDR3 DNA follows: TGTGCCAGCAGTCTCGGTCGGACACTCTCTGGCTACACCTTC. This chain joins TRBV27 and TRBJ1-2; D possibly corresponds to TRBD1 (5 bases). CDR3 length equals 14 residues. Germline V lookup: CDR1 MNHEY, CDR2 SMNVEV (reference sequence). V gave up 5 bases and J gave up 7 bases, with 17 bases separating them.

This clone has a handful of counts. The chain uses TRBV29-1 and TRBJ2-5, with D perhaps matching TRBD2 (7 bases). V was cut by 4 bases and J by 5 bases, with 17 bases left in between. This CDR3 comprises 14 residues. Germline V gene data show CDR1 as SQVTM and CDR2 as ANQGSEA. In DNA, the CDR3 is TGCAGCGTTGCTCGGCAACAGGGAGGGGAGACCCAGTACTTC. Protein: CSVARQQGGETQYF.

V and J are TRBV18 and TRBJ2-5; 10 nucleotides match TRBD2. CDR1 is KGHSH, CDR2 LQKENI, per germline. The CDR3 length is 13 residues. With V trimmed by 8 bases and J by 3 bases, 3 bases remained unmatched. CDR3 protein: CASAGTSEETQYF. CDR3 coding DNA: TGTGCCAGCGCGGGGACTAGCGAAGAGACCCAGTACTTC.

This clone was picked up many times. The chain employs TRBV7-2 and TRBJ2-2; D not resolved. The germline V and J ends were trimmed by 5 bases and 10 bases, with 11 bases remaining between them. CDR3 length equals 12 residues. CDR1 is SGHTA and CDR2 is FQGNSA in the germline V gene. For the CDR3, the DNA is TGTGCCAGCAGCCGGACCGGCGCGGAGCTGTTTTTT. Residues: CASSRTGAELFF. The full variable domain, rest sourced from reference TRBV7-2 and TRBJ2-2, is GAGVSQSPSNKVTEKGKDVELRCDPISGHTALYWYRQSLGQGLEFLIYFQGNSAPDKSGLPSDRFSAERTGGSVSTLTIQRTQQEDSAVYLCASSRTGAELFFGEGSRLTVL.

This clone was recorded a few times. The chain combines TRBV30 with TRBJ2-5, with 8 bases lining up with TRBD1. The CDR3 has 12 residues. After removal of 5 bases from V and 4 bases from J, the junction contained 3 bases not matched to a gene. Germline V lookup: CDR1 GTSNPN, CDR2 SVGIG (reference sequence). The CDR3 region is CAWATGVETQYF. Written as DNA, the CDR3 is TGTGCCTGGGCGACAGGGGTAGAGACCCAGTACTTC.

This chain connects TRBV5-1 to TRBJ1-1; TRBD1 matches 7 bases. The CDR3 spans 12 residues. Unmatched junction bases numbered 7, after V lost 3 bases and J lost 11 bases. Germline V CDR1 and CDR2: SGHRS, YFSETQ. The CDR3 sequence: CASSSQGWVAFF. The CDR3 DNA follows: TGCGCCAGCAGCTCACAGGGGTGGGTGGCTTTCTTT.

J is TRBJ1-1 and V is TRBV11-2; maybe TRBD1 (6 bases). V gave up 1 base and J gave up 5 bases, with 14 bases separating them. Germline CDR1 SGHAT, CDR2 FQNNGV. The length of the CDR3 is 15 residues. CDR3 coding DNA: TGTGCCAGCAGCTTAGCTTGGGGGGCGCGGACTGAAGCTTTCTTT. Protein: CASSLAWGARTEAFF.

A few counts support this clone. The chain links TRBV28 to TRBJ2-7; D is possibly TRBD2 (5 bases). This CDR3 spans 12 amino acids. The germline CDR1 and CDR2 sequences are MDHEN and SYDVKM. V lost 2 bases, J lost 5 bases, and 7 bases lay in between. The CDR3 is CASSLRGHEQYF. CDR3 DNA: TGTGCCAGCAGTTTAAGAGGGCACGAGCAGTACTTC. Supplemented by reference TRBV28 and TRBJ2-7, the full variable domain reads DVKVTQSSRYLVKRTGEKVFLECVQDMDHENMFWYRQDPGLGLRLIYFSYDVKMKEKGDIPEGYSVSREKKERFSLILESASTNQTSMYLCASSLRGHEQYFGPGTRLTVT.

This clone was counted a few times. The chain combines TRBV18 with TRBJ1-3, with D unresolved. V was pared by 4 bases and J by 1 base, with 8 bases between. CDR3 length equals 14 residues. Germline-derived CDR1 and CDR2 are KGHSH and LQKENI. In DNA, the CDR3 is TGTGCCAGCTCACTATCGAGGTCTGGAAACACCATATATTTT. It is translated as CASSLSRSGNTIYF.

This clone was seen more than once but under ten times. The chain has TRBV6-5 and TRBJ2-5; D is ambiguous. Per the germline V gene, CDR1 is MNHEY and CDR2 is SVGAGI. V was cut by 4 bases and J by 1 base, with 10 bases left in between. This CDR3 contains 14 residues. CDR3 sequence (DNA): TGTGCCAGCAGTTCCCAGCGAACCCAAGAGACCCAGTACTTC. Protein: CASSSQRTQETQYF.

V is TRBV4-3 and J is TRBJ2-1; D is possibly TRBD2 (5 bases). Deletions cut 0 bases from V and 9 bases from J, with 15 bases between. The CDR3 runs to 15 residues. Germline CDR1 is LGHNA and CDR2 is YSLEER. The CDR3 bases are TGCGCCAGCAGCCAAGAGCCAACTCTAGCTGGTGAGCAGTTCTTC. It is translated as CASSQEPTLAGEQFF.

This clone showed up just a few times. The rearrangement joins TRBV6-6 to TRBJ2-2, with no clear D. Germline CDR1 is MNHNY and CDR2 is SVGAGI (reference sequence). The CDR3 spans 14 residues. V lost 5 bases and J lost 3, with 10 bases in between. CDR3 in amino acids: CASSHPHYTGELFF. CDR3 DNA sequence: TGTGCCAGCAGTCACCCTCATTACACCGGGGAGCTGTTTTTT.

This clone has more than one count but fewer than ten. This chain uses TRBV19 with TRBJ1-1; 7 positions match TRBD1. The germline V gene has CDR1 LNHDA and CDR2 SQIVND (reference sequence). The CDR3 is 15 residues long. Losses at the gene ends were 5 bases for V and 1 base for J; bases not matched to a gene: 7. The CDR3 DNA reads TGTGCCAGTAGTTCGACAGGGAGGGCGAACACTGAAGCTTTCTTT. Translating gives CASSSTGRANTEAFF.

This chain's CDR3 is CASSEAQTGSGEQFF. The CDR3 DNA sequence: TGTGCCAGCAGTGAAGCGCAGACGGGATCGGGTGAGCAGTTCTTC. This chain uses TRBV6-1 with TRBJ2-1, with D perhaps TRBD2 (5 bases). The V and J ends lost 0 bases and 9 bases respectively, with 15 bases between them. Germline CDR1 is MNHNS and CDR2 is SASEGT. The CDR3 is 15 amino acids.

The chain has TRBV7-2 and TRBJ1-2; D is ambiguous. The CDR3 is made up of 12 amino acids. Germline lookup yields CDR1 SGHTA and CDR2 FQGNSA. V gave up 2 bases and J gave up 8 bases, with 9 bases separating them. The CDR3: CASSLSVRGYTF. CDR3 coding DNA: TGTGCCAGCAGCTTATCGGTTCGCGGCTACACCTTC. The full variable domain, its missing parts supplied by reference TRBV7-2 and TRBJ1-2, is GAGVSQSPSNKVTEKGKDVELRCDPISGHTALYWYRQSLGQGLEFLIYFQGNSAPDKSGLPSDRFSAERTGGSVSTLTIQRTQQEDSAVYLCASSLSVRGYTFGSGTRLTVV.

This clone was recorded at least ten times. Compared with germline, one end of the junction differs, possibly owing to a read error. V and J are TRBV7-7 and TRBJ2-5, with TRBD2 matching over 10 bases. CDR1 and CDR2 (germline): SSHAT, FNYEAQ (reference sequence). This CDR3 is built from 16 residues. CDR3 DNA: TGTGCTAGCAGCCCCCGGCGAGCGGGGGGGCAAGAGACCCAGTACTTC. It specifies CASSPRRAGGQETQYF.

The chain couples TRBV11-2 to TRBJ2-2, with D maybe TRBD2 (5 bases). Trimming pared 1 base from V and 7 bases from J, leaving 10 bases between. Germline V gene lookup returns CDR1 SGHAT and CDR2 FQNNGV. The CDR3 has 14 amino acids. CDR3 region: CASSLVRGHGELFF. The DNA for the CDR3 is TGTGCCAGCAGCTTAGTTAGAGGGCACGGGGAGCTGTTTTTT.

V and J are TRBV30 and TRBJ2-5; 13 bases match TRBD2. Losses at the gene ends were 2 bases for V and 5 bases for J; bases not matched to a gene: 11. The CDR3 sequence is 17 residues long. Germline CDR1 GTSNPN, CDR2 SVGIG (reference sequence). DNA of the CDR3: TGTGCCTGGAGTCAGTCACTAGCGGGAGGGCCGTGGGAGACCCAGTACTTC. It translates to CAWSQSLAGGPWETQYF.

J is TRBJ1-2 and V is TRBV9; D unclear. This CDR3 contains 13 residues. Trimming left V 0 bases short and J 5 bases short, with 8 bases between. Looked up from germline, CDR1 is SGDLS and CDR2 is YYNGEE. The DNA for the CDR3 is TGTGCCAGCAGCGTAGATCAAGGATATGGCTACACCTTC. This encodes CASSVDQGYGYTF.

V and J are TRBV5-6 and TRBJ2-7, with TRBD2 as a possible D gene (5 bases). V dropped 2 bases and J dropped 6 bases, with 18 bases sitting between them. CDR1 and CDR2 (germline): SGHDT, YYEEEE. CDR3 length: 15 amino acids. The DNA of the CDR3 is TGTGCCAGCAGCTTCTTCCAAAGAGGGCTACGCGAGCAGTACTTC. This gives the protein CASSFFQRGLREQYF.

This clone was picked up a small number of times. This sequence joins TRBV19 and TRBJ2-1; TRBD2 matches at 7 bases. The length of the CDR3 is 14 residues. Germline-derived CDR1 and CDR2 are LNHDA and SQIVND (reference sequence). The V gene end was trimmed by 6 bases and the J gene end by 0 bases; junction bases not matched to a gene: 2. The CDR3 DNA reads as TGTGCCAGTAGCGGGGGGAGCTCCTACAATGAGCAGTTCTTC. Translating it yields CASSGGSSYNEQFF.

The chain is built from TRBV9 and TRBJ1-4; D unresolved. This CDR3 is 10 amino acids long. Looked up from germline, CDR1 is SGDLS and CDR2 is YYNGEE. V lost 8 bases and J lost 4, with 3 bases in between. The CDR3 DNA sequence: TGTGCCAGATATAATGAAAAACTGTTTTTT. This codes for CARYNEKLFF.